Sequencing of this TCR beta chain was carried out in a study of cytomegalovirus exposure and HLA in healthy donors (dated by TCRdb to the late 2010s). General notes on the study: An earlier analysis of about 530 of the donors reported roughly 300 Gb of sequence data and some 110 million unique TCR beta sequences obtained from roughly 180 million T cells. Genome-wide SNP genotypes for about 65% of the 666 donors were used in a later genetic analysis, which treated that subset as a discovery cohort. To predict cytomegalovirus infection status, the study combined high-throughput TCR immunosequencing, statistical association of individual TCRs with disease status, and machine learning. An earlier analysis of more than 450 of the donors used high-throughput TCR beta sequencing to judge whether each TCR beta V gene segment behaved as functional or pseudogenic. About 280 gigabases of sequencing data and around 80 million unique TCR sequences made up an early release that covered approximately 620 HLA-typed donors. The aim of the study was to test whether cataloging public T cell receptors could identify signatures of past pathogen exposure. Because of strong linkage in the cohort, 4 to 6 DR-DQ haplotypes were treated as single units for association and clustering. Across under 500 genotyped donors of the cohort, an average of 235,054 unique TCR beta nucleotide sequences per donor were sequenced, and approximately 17% of those sequences were non-productive. Rather than using new phenotypic data, the later analysis identified candidate immune exposures from TCR beta sequences and from how often those sequences occurred across donors. A separate validation cohort of about 110 different subjects was used in addition to the approximately 640-subject first cohort. A later analysis re-examined previously published TCR beta repertoires from about 700 donors and added high-resolution HLA genotyping to investigate patterns of TCR occurrence. The number of donors typed differed by locus, with about 629-640 for A, B, C, DRB1 and DQB1, around 500 for DQA1, under 610 for DPA1, and some 450 for DPB1. Donor age, sex, ethnicity and CMV serostatus were collected together with the repertoire data. The study used immunosequencing to profile the T cell repertoires of approximately 690 subjects and linked those repertoires to cytomegalovirus serostatus. Among the roughly 400 genotyped donors, roughly 80% belonged to the genetic ancestry cluster associated with self-reported Caucasian donors. HLA typing included class I and class II loci at four-digit resolution. Every repertoire in the discovery cohort had been generated on one and the same sequencing platform. Here is what the overall study found, with its caveats: A further reported finding was that TCR beta sequences accurately predicted the HLA-A and HLA-B alleles for most subjects in the first cohort. Some IMGT-functional V segments, including TRBV6-2 and TRBV6-3, could not be told apart with the 87-base-pair reads, so those segments were excluded. When HLA alleles, especially DR and DQ, strongly co-occurred, attributing TCR associations to individual alleles was difficult. Roughly uniform sequencing depth across donors was assumed in presence/absence analyses, although this assumption may not hold. This cohort had only TCR beta chains sequenced, and the lack of alpha or paired-chain data limited which features could be detected. A later analysis reported that several top co-occurrence clusters appeared linked to parvovirus B19, influenza, CMV and Epstein-Barr virus. In both the original and validation cohorts, the classifier was reported to diagnose cytomegalovirus status with high specificity and sensitivity. Most CMV-associated TCR beta chains appeared to be HLA-restricted in a later analysis, and the HLA associations seemed to be driven largely by CMV exposure. According to the authors, the approach could potentially be generalized to other disease states and immunological phenotypes. The study gave a list of 150 to 200 TCR beta chains associated with cytomegalovirus. CMV serostatus was the only immune exposure information available for the cohort. Linkage disequilibrium might explain the correlated functional status among segregating V segments, but an unknown experimental factor could not be ruled out. In a later analysis, HLA-associated TCR beta chains showed more clonal expansion and lower generation probabilities than non-associated chains that were equally common. A later genetic analysis reported fewer N-insertions in productive TCRs among donors in an Asian-associated ancestry cluster than the roughly 700-donor mean. Most TCR sequences were observed very rarely across donors, whereas some public TCRs were present in many individuals. In a later analysis, TCR association rates were found to vary across HLA loci, with the most associated TCRs seen for DRB1 alleles and the fewest for HLA-C alleles. A cluster of highly shared sequence variants was judged likely to be a technical artifact of the sequencing pipeline. At a false discovery rate of 0.05, a later analysis linked around 17,000 TCR beta sequences to specific HLA alleles. The earlier analysis of 587 of the donors excluded some 15 rarely observed V segments, including chromosome 9 orphons, because counts were too low. Because HLA typing was missing for some donors at each locus, association tests included only the typed subset. A few of the identified cytomegalovirus-associated TCR beta chains were confirmed in vitro to be specific for cytomegalovirus antigens. Broadly in line with IMGT annotations, most TCR beta V segments showed up in productive rearrangements about 87% or about 30% of the time in an earlier analysis of several hundred of the donors. In a later genetic analysis, a missense DCLRE1C variant was associated with V-gene and J-gene trimming of TCR beta chains, and the association was replicated in an independent cohort.

Library method: the immunoSEQ multiplex PCR assay. For the multiplex PCR, a mixture combining 60 forward primers for TCR Vbeta segments and 13 reverse primers for TCR Jbeta segments was used. A multiplex PCR assay on genomic DNA amplified the CDR3 region of rearranged TCR beta genes. Amplified TCR beta libraries were sequenced as 87-base-pair reads on the Illumina HiSeq System. Concerning the study's data processing: Across the 600 to 700 repertoires, a later analysis counted about 81 million unique TCR beta chains, 9 million to 14 million of which were shared by at least two donors. A nearest-neighbor algorithm error-corrected the raw reads and collapsed the reads into unique sequences, merging closely related sequences to remove PCR and sequencing errors. To assign V, D and J gene segments, CDR3 sequences were aligned to IMGT reference sequences. For a sequence to be retained, a match of at least six nucleotides to both a V gene segment and a J gene segment was required. A rearrangement counted as productive if the CDR3 had no stop codons and remained in frame with V and J, and every other rearrangement counted as non-productive. CDR3 was defined by IMGT convention, running from the second conserved V-encoded cysteine to the conserved J-encoded phenylalanine. Sequences without an unambiguous match to a single V gene segment were excluded from the earlier analysis of about 600 of the donors. In an earlier analysis of a few hundred of the donors, V segments were called functional above 56.7% productive rearrangements and were called segregating when the between-donor standard deviation exceeded 5%. To diagnose cytomegalovirus status from the catalog of TCR beta chain sequences, a statistical classification framework was built. V and J gene assignment, in a later analysis, came from comparing TCR nucleotide sequences with IMGT/GENE-DB human TR gene sequences. Using the TCRdist pipeline, a later analysis assigned CDR3 sequences along with most-parsimonious VDJ recombination scenarios. A later analysis defined each TCR beta chain by its CDR3 amino acid sequence plus V-gene family, and excluded reads lacking a unique V-gene family. In a later analysis, around 600 highly shared, low-generation-probability nucleotide sequences were removed to address suspected cross-contamination and a sequencing artifact. A later analysis calculated a clonal expansion index for each public chain from normalized within-repertoire ranks of inferred template counts. In a later analysis, generation probabilities were computed with a VDJ recombination model fitted to out-of-frame rearrangements, and the resulting probabilities were checked against IGoR. Hypergeometric tests were used in a later analysis to score TCR-TCR, TCR-HLA and TCR-CMV co-occurrence, with a repertoire-size bias correction applied to the TCR pairs. False discovery rates were estimated in a later analysis by permuting HLA or CMV assignments 20 times. In a later analysis, co-occurring TCRs were grouped with DBSCAN, and TCRdist sequence similarity was added when clustering was performed within HLA-allele-positive subsets. Co-occurrence clustering excluded repertoires with fewer than 30,000 or more than 120,000 public chains, plus five with anomalous nucleotide sharing. Imported from immuneACCESS, the table was reduced by TCRdb to in-frame sequences with V and J called. These copies leave out some clones; in studies compared against another copy, an unresolved V gene accounts for under half, and the cause of the remainder is not known. The V and J calls and clone size are taken from that table; D and trimming were inferred from the DNA. This sample has fewer than 250,000 clones in its table, and around 80% of those were observed once. Over 1.5% of the sample goes to the ten largest clones.

At the junction V is shortened by 6 bases and J by 5 bases; bases outside the gene matches: 10. The cysteine opens and the phenylalanine closes a CDR3 of 14 amino acids. Only the CDR3 DNA stays, 42 bases, in frame from base 1. CDR1 and CDR2 (SQVTM, ANQGSEA) derive from the germline V gene. Details on this clone: Its antigen is unknown. No base quality values were provided; no much bigger clone lies one nucleotide off.

The cohort comprised more than 550 healthy bone marrow donors. All cohort members were sampled while nominally healthy, although unrecorded immune exposures were likely present. The donor tested CMV seropositive and was one of the 289 seropositive cohort members. Every donor gave a peripheral blood sample, and the peripheral blood mononuclear cells from that sample were used for TCR beta sequencing. Genomic DNA was extracted from the blood cell samples with the Qiagen DNeasy Blood Extraction Kit. This receptor was taken from a middle-aged man in good health and CMV-seropositive. Sequencing input: PBMCs. The chain joins TRBV29-1 to TRBJ1-1, and 9 junctional nucleotides match TRBD1. The base sequence is TGCAGCGTCCTGGACAGGGGTGATAGGACTGAAGCTTTCTTT. Its coded protein is CSVLDRGDRTEAFF.